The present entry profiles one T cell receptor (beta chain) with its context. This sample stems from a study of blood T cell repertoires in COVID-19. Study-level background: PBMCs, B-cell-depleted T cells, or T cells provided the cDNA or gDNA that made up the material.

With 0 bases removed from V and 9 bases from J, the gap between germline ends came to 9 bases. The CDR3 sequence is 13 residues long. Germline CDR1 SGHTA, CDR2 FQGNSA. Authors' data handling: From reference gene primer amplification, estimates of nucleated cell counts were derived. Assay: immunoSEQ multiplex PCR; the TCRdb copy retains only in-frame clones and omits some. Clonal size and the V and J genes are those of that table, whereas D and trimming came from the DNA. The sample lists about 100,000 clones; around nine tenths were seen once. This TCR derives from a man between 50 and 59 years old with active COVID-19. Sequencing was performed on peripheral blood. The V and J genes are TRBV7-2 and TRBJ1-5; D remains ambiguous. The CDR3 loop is CASSLAGRVPQHF. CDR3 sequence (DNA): TGTGCCAGCAGCTTAGCGGGGAGGGTGCCCCAGCATTTT.